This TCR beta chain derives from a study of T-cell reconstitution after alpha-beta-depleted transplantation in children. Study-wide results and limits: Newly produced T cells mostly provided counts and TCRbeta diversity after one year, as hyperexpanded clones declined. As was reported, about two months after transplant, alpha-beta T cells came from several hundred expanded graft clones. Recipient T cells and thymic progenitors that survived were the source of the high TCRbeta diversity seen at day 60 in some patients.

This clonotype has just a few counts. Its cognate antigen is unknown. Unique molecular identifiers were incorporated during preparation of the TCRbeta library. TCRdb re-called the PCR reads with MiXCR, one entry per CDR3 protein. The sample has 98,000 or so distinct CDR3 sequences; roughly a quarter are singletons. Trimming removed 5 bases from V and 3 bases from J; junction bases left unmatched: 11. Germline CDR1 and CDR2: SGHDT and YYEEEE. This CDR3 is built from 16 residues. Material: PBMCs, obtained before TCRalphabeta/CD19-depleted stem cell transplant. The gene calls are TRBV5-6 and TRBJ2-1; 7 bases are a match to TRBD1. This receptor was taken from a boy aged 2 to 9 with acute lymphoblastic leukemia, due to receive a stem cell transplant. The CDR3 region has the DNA TGTGCCAGCAGTAACAAACAGGGGACGCTCTACAATGAGCAGTTCTTC. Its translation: CASSNKQGTLYNEQFF.